Below, one TCR beta chain is given with its context. Its specificity is not known. This entry comes from a study of cytomegalovirus exposure and HLA in healthy donors. Whole-study results and caveats: Earlier analysis looked at TCR beta V segments, and most were productive about 90% or about 30% of the time. Later analysis identified a missense DCLRE1C variant that was linked to TCR beta V- and J-gene trimming. Sequencing likely produced, as an artifact, a cluster of highly shared sequence variants.

CDR1 is SGDLS and CDR2 is YYNGEE in the germline V gene. This CDR3 has 13 residues. Trimming stripped 4 bases from V and 0 bases from J, with 7 bases between. PCR amplification relied on 60 Vbeta primers (plus 13 Jbeta primers). The protocol was immunoSEQ multiplex PCR, while the TCRdb copy is restricted to in-frame clones and leaves out a portion. The sample contains fewer than 85,000 clones, 74% of which appear only once. The sample comprised PBMCs. This sequence joins TRBV9 and TRBJ1-1, with unresolved D. The sequence was obtained from a man aged 40-55 years in good health and CMV-seropositive. The CDR3 here is CASSPPLNTEAFF. The DNA of the CDR3 is TGTGCCAGCAGCCCCCCGTTGAACACTGAAGCTTTCTTT.